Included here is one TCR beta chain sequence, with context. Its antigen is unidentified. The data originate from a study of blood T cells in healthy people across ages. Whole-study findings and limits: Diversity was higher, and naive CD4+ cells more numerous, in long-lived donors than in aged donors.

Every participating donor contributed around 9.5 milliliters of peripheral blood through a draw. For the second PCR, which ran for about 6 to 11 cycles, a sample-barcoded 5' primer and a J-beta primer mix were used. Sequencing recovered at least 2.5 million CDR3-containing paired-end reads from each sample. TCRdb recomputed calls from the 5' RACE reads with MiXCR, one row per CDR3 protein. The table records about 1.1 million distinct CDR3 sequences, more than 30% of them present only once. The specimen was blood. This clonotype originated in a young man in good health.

CDR3 in DNA: TGTGCCAGCAGCCCGGACACGGACAGCCTCGTTATCTCGTTCTTC. This gives the protein CASSPDTDSLVISFF. The chain has TRBV7-9 and TRBJ2-1, with D possibly matching TRBD1 (6 bases). This CDR3 is 15 amino acids long. Deletions cut 5 bases from V and 15 bases from J, with 26 bases between. Germline V lookup: CDR1 SEHNR, CDR2 FQNEAQ (reference sequence).